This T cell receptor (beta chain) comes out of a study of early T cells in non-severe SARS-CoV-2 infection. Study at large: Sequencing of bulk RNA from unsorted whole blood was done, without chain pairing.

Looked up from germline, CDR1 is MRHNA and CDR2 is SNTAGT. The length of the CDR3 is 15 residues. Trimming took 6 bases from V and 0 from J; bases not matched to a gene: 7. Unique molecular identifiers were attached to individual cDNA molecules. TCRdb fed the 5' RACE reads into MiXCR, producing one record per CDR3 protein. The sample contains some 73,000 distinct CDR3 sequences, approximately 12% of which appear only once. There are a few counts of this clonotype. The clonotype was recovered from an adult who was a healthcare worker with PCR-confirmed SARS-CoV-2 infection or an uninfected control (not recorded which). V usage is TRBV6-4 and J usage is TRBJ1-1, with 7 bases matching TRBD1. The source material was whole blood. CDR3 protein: CASRSDRVVNTEAFF. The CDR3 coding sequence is TGTGCCAGCAGATCAGACAGGGTTGTGAACACTGAAGCTTTCTTT.